This T cell receptor (beta chain) derives from a study of shared clonotypes between healthy human individuals. Data came from immunoSEQ multiplex PCR; TCRdb stores just in-frame clones and leaves some out. The sample shows nearly 2 million clones, just under 95% of them seen only once. Naive CD8 cells were CD45RO-negative, positively selected for CCR7, excluding terminally differentiated effector memory CD45RA+ cells. Study outcomes and limitations: All-four-donor shared clonotypes had higher generation probabilities than non-shared clonotypes did.

As regards this clone: The antigen remains unidentified. The identical CDR3 is also encoded by other nucleotide sequences in the sample.

The CDR3 totals 13 residues. CDR1 is LNHDA and CDR2 is SQIVND in the germline V gene (reference sequence). Deletions cut 5 bases from V and 3 bases from J, with 11 bases between. The genes are TRBV19 and TRBJ2-7; D might be TRBD2 (6 bases). This TCR came from a man younger than 35 in good health. Input material: naive CD8+ T cells sorted from blood. CDR3: CASSPGLLYEQYF. DNA for the CDR3: TGTGCCAGTAGTCCGGGACTTCTCTACGAGCAGTACTTC.